Below are 22 T cell receptor beta chains sequenced from a single sample in a study of cytomegalovirus exposure and HLA in healthy donors. The PCR had 60 Vbeta and 13 Jbeta primers. The assay was immunoSEQ multiplex PCR, and TCRdb's table has in-frame clones only and misses some. The sample carries around 130,000 clones, approximately 70% recorded once. Sequenced input: PBMCs. The source is a woman aged 60-75 years in good health and CMV-seropositive.

The rearrangement uses TRBV27 and TRBJ2-7; D ambiguous. The CDR3 has 14 amino acids. Between the trimmed V and J ends, which lost 5 bases and 1 base, there was a span of 12 bases. Germline V gives CDR1 MNHEY, CDR2 SMNVEV (reference sequence). CDR3 sequence (DNA): TGTGCCAGCAGTCCTAAGGCGGTGTCCTACGAGCAGTACTTC. As protein: CASSPKAVSYEQYF.

The V call is TRBV11-2, the J call TRBJ2-5, with TRBD1 as a possible D gene (6 bases). V lost 5 bases and J 6 bases, leaving 19 bases between the germline ends. The CDR3 runs to 15 residues. The germline V gene has CDR1 SGHAT and CDR2 FQNNGV. The CDR3 DNA reads as TGTGCCAGCAGCCCTCCCCACACAGGGATGCAGACCCAGTACTTC. Its translation is CASSPPHTGMQTQYF. The full variable domain, in which reference TRBV11-2 and TRBJ2-5 provide the parts outside the CDR3, is EAGVAQSPRYKIIEKRQSVAFWCNPISGHATLYWYQQILGQGPKLLIQFQNNGVVDDSQLPKDRFSAERLKGVDSTLKIQPAKLEDSAVYLCASSPPHTGMQTQYFGPGTRLLVL.

The genes are TRBV11-3 and TRBJ2-3, with 14 bases aligning to TRBD2. Trimming took 5 bases from V and 1 from J; bases not matched to a gene: 2. CDR1 SGHNT and CDR2 YENEEA come from the germline V gene. This CDR3 has 16 amino acids. The CDR3 region is CASSLGLAGGTDTQYF. CDR3 nucleotides: TGTGCCAGCAGCCTGGGACTAGCGGGGGGCACAGATACGCAGTATTTT.

The rearrangement joins TRBV19 to TRBJ2-3; 11 bases align to TRBD2. This CDR3 has 17 amino acids. V lost 1 base and J lost 0; bases outside the gene matches: 3. Looked up from germline, CDR1 is LNHDA and CDR2 is SQIVND (reference sequence). The CDR3: CASSIVRLAGSTDTQYF. In DNA form, the CDR3 reads TGTGCCAGTAGTATAGTCAGACTAGCGGGGAGCACAGATACGCAGTATTTT.

This chain uses TRBV19 with TRBJ1-6; perhaps TRBD1 as D (5 bases). Trimming cost V 9 bases and J 0 bases, with 15 bases left between them. CDR3 size: 16 residues. CDR1 is LNHDA and CDR2 is SQIVND in the germline V gene (reference sequence). CDR3 nucleotide sequence: TGTGCCAGCCCGGTGGGGCGGAGCTCCTATAATTCACCCCTCCACTTT. It is translated as CASPVGRSSYNSPLHF.

V and J are TRBV5-4 and TRBJ2-1; weak D call: TRBD2 (7 bases). The germline V and J ends were trimmed by 0 bases and 10 bases, with 17 bases remaining between them. There are 15 residues in the CDR3. Germline V gives CDR1 SGHNT, CDR2 YYREEE (reference sequence). As DNA, the CDR3 is TGTGCCAGCAGCTTGGAAGGGGGGGCCATTTCCGAGCAGTTCTTC. Amino acid sequence: CASSLEGGAISEQFF.

The rearrangement joins TRBV6-1 to TRBJ2-5, with unresolved D. The germline V gene has CDR1 MNHNS and CDR2 SASEGT. The CDR3 runs to 11 residues. Trimming took 4 bases from V and 11 from J, leaving 11 bases between them. CDR3 loop: CASSAPREQYF. As DNA, the CDR3 is TGTGCCAGCAGTGCCCCCCGTGAGCAGTACTTC.

The genes are TRBV27 and TRBJ1-1; the match to TRBD1 covers 8 bases. This CDR3 has 13 amino acids. Germline V gene sequence: CDR1 MNHEY, CDR2 SMNVEV (reference sequence). With V trimmed by 0 bases and J by 9 bases, 3 bases remained unmatched. CDR3 sequence reads: CASSLSRTGQAFF. The CDR3, as DNA: TGTGCCAGCAGTTTATCCCGGACAGGGCAAGCTTTCTTT.

V gene TRBV5-5 combines with J gene TRBJ1-5, with TRBD1 matching 9 bases. The CDR3 length is 16 residues. Germline V gives CDR1 SGHKS, CDR2 YYEKEE (reference sequence). V was clipped by 3 bases and J by 4 bases; unmatched bases: 8. The CDR3 region has the DNA TGTGCCAGCAGCTCCTCCGGACAGGGGACGAATCAGCCCCAGCATTTT. This codes for CASSSSGQGTNQPQHF.

There are a few counts of this clone. The rearrangement uses TRBV18 and TRBJ2-1; 8 bases fit TRBD1. CDR3 size: 14 residues. Germline V gives CDR1 KGHSH, CDR2 LQKENI. V dropped 5 bases and J dropped 5; count of bases not matched to a gene: 5. DNA of the CDR3: TGTGCCAGCTCAACGGACAGGGAAGACAATGAGCAGTTCTTC. The encoded protein is CASSTDREDNEQFF.

This clone was seen once. The J gene is TRBJ2-1, the V gene TRBV5-1, with D perhaps matching TRBD2 (6 bases). This CDR3 is built from 15 residues. From germline, CDR1 is SGHRS and CDR2 YFSETQ. Trimming pared 3 bases from V and 6 bases from J, leaving 16 bases between. CDR3 sequence reads: CASSSGDAGSNEQFF. In DNA, the CDR3 is TGCGCCAGCAGCTCCGGGGACGCGGGATCCAATGAGCAGTTCTTC. The variable domain in full, with the rest retrieved from reference TRBV5-1 and TRBJ2-1, is KAGVTQTPRYLIKTRGQQVTLSCSPISGHRSVSWYQQTPGQGLQFLFEYFSETQRNKGNFPGRFSGRQFSNSRSEMNVSTLELGDSALYLCASSSGDAGSNEQFFGPGTRLTVL.

CDR3 in amino acids: CASTGRGDTQYF. The CDR3 coding sequence is TGTGCCAGCACCGGGCGAGGGGATACGCAGTATTTT. The chain uses TRBV2 and TRBJ2-3; tentative D call: TRBD2 (5 bases). V gave up 7 bases and J gave up 6 bases, with 11 bases separating them. The germline V gene has CDR1 SNHLY and CDR2 FYNNEI. The CDR3 totals 12 residues.

The chain carries TRBV19 and TRBJ2-1; 11 positions match TRBD2. With V trimmed by 9 bases and J by 5 bases, 6 bases remained unmatched. The germline CDR1 and CDR2 sequences are LNHDA and SQIVND (reference sequence). This CDR3 is 14 amino acids long. The DNA for the CDR3 is TGTGCCAGCGCCCCGGGACTAGCGGACAATGAGCAGTTCTTC. As protein: CASAPGLADNEQFF.

The genes are TRBV10-2 and TRBJ2-7, with a tentative D call TRBD1 (6 bases). The CDR3 spans 13 residues. Germline CDR1 and CDR2: WSHSY and SAAADI. The V and J ends lost 4 bases and 4 bases respectively, with 11 bases between them. The CDR3 bases are TGCGCCAGCAGTGGGACAGCCCCTTACGAGCAGTACTTC. Translation: CASSGTAPYEQYF.

The V and J genes are TRBV10-1 and TRBJ2-1; 10 bases fit TRBD2. V gave up 6 bases and J gave up 7 bases; unmatched junction bases: 9. The CDR3 loop spans 15 amino acids. Germline V gene sequence: CDR1 WNHNN, CDR2 SYGVQD (reference sequence). Here the CDR3 DNA reads TGCGCCAGCAGGCAAGCGGGGGGGCCTGAAAATGAGCAGTTCTTC. Translation gives CASRQAGGPENEQFF.

As concerns this clone: One junction end does not reproduce the germline sequence, and a read error may be involved. V and J are TRBV5-1 and TRBJ1-5; D is uncertain. CDR1 SGHRS and CDR2 YFSETQ come from the germline V gene. CDR3 length: 13 residues. The CDR3 nucleotides are TGCGCCAGCAGCTCGGGTGGCAATCGGCCCCAGCATTTT. Translating gives CASSSGGNRPQHF. Together with reference TRBV5-1 and TRBJ1-5, the CDR3 gives the full variable domain: KAGVTQTPRYLIKTRGQQVTLSCSPISGHRSVSWYQQTPGQGLQFLFEYFSETQRNKGNFPGRFSGRQFSNSRSEMNVSTLELGDSALYLCASSSGGNRPQHFGDGTRLSIL.

The chain recombines TRBV4-1 with TRBJ2-1; 8 bases line up with TRBD2. The length of the CDR3 is 15 residues. CDR1 and CDR2 from the germline V gene are MGHRA and YSYEKL. The J segment lost 7 bases and the V segment lost 3 bases, leaving 8 bases of the junction unmatched. CDR3 loop: CASSQGSGVWNEQFF. For the CDR3, the DNA is TGCGCCAGCAGCCAGGGTAGCGGGGTTTGGAATGAGCAGTTCTTC.

The V call is TRBV5-1, the J call TRBJ1-6; D gene unclear. Germline CDR1 is SGHRS and CDR2 is YFSETQ. The CDR3 totals 15 residues. V was clipped by 0 bases and J by 7 bases, with 11 bases between them. CDR3: CASSLGGGGNSPLHF. DNA for the CDR3: TGCGCCAGCAGCTTGGGTGGTGGTGGCAATTCACCCCTCCACTTT.

V is TRBV5-8 and J is TRBJ2-3; D perhaps matches TRBD1 (6 bases). Germline V gene sequence: CDR1 SGHTS, CDR2 YDEGEE. The CDR3 has 15 residues. The germline V and J ends were trimmed by 0 bases and 2 bases, with 10 bases remaining between them. The DNA for the CDR3 is TGTGCCAGCAGCTTGGACAGGGTTGTCACAGATACGCAGTATTTT. This encodes CASSLDRVVTDTQYF.

The chain carries TRBV7-9 and TRBJ1-5, with D possibly being TRBD1 (5 bases). V lost 4 bases to trimming and J lost 7 bases, with 8 bases between them. Germline V gives CDR1 SEHNR, CDR2 FQNEAQ (reference sequence). The CDR3 totals 12 residues. In DNA, the CDR3 is TGTGCCAGCAGCTCGGACACCCAGCCCCAGCATTTT. Residues: CASSSDTQPQHF.

The chain couples TRBV10-3 to TRBJ1-1; tentatively, D is TRBD1 (6 bases). This CDR3 comprises 15 residues. The germline V and J ends were trimmed by 5 bases and 0 bases, with 13 bases remaining between them. CDR1 and CDR2 from the germline V gene are ENHRY and SYGVKD. The CDR3 loop is CAISKGGEVNTEAFF. CDR3 coding DNA: TGTGCCATCAGTAAGGGGGGGGAGGTGAACACTGAAGCTTTCTTT.

The genes are TRBV11-2 and TRBJ1-2; a possible D gene is TRBD1 (5 bases). Trimming shortened V by 1 base and J by 7 bases, and 13 bases separated the two germline ends. CDR3 length equals 14 residues. CDR1 is SGHAT, CDR2 FQNNGV, per germline. CDR3 DNA: TGTGCCAGCAGCTTAGGGGGCGCCCAATTTGGCTACACCTTC. Its protein product is CASSLGGAQFGYTF.